The sequence of this TCR beta chain was determined in a study of blood T cells in healthy people across ages. A second PCR, run for roughly 7 to 12 cycles, used a sample-barcoded 5' primer plus a J-beta primer mix. TCRdb re-analysed the 5' RACE reads in MiXCR, keeping a single row per CDR3 protein. The sample records approximately 1.5 million distinct CDR3 sequences, roughly 43% being singletons. V was clipped by 3 bases and J by 5 bases, with 15 bases between them. The CDR3 is 14 amino acids. Germline V gene data show CDR1 as DFQATT and CDR2 as SNEGSKA (reference sequence). Source material: blood. The origin of this receptor is a woman aged 18-29 years in good health. The chain employs TRBV20-1 and TRBJ2-3; D is possibly TRBD2 (6 bases). This CDR3 is CSARQRAGRDTQYF. The CDR3 bases are TGCAGTGCTAGGCAGAGGGCCGGGAGAGATACGCAGTATTTT.